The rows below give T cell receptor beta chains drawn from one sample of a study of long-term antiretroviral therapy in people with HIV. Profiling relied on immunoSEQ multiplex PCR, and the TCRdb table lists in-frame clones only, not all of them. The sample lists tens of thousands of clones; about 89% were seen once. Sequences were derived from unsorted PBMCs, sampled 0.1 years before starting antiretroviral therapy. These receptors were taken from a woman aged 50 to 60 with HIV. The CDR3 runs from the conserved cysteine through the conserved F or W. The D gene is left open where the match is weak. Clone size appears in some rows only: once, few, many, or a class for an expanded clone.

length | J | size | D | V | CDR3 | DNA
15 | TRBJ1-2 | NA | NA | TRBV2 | CASTSEELMTYGYTF | TGTGCCAGCACCTCAGAAGAACTTATGACCTATGGCTACACCTTC
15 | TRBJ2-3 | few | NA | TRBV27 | CASSLMRPSTDTQYF | TGTGCCAGCAGTTTGATGAGGCCTAGCACAGATACGCAGTATTTT
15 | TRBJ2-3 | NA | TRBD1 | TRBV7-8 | CASSFRDRGPDTQYF | TGTGCCAGCAGCTTCCGAGACAGGGGCCCAGATACGCAGTATTTT
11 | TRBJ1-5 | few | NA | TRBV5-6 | CASIPPGPQHF | TGTGCCAGCATTCCCCCAGGGCCCCAGCATTTT
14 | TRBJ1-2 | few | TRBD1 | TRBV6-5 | CASSYSGTAYGYTF | TGTGCCAGCAGTTACTCTGGGACAGCCTATGGCTACACCTTC
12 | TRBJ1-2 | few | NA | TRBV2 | CASKIQGSGYTF | TGTGCCAGCAAAATTCAGGGGAGTGGCTACACCTTC
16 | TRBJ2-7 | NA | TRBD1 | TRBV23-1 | CASSTNRDREQYEQYF | TGCGCCAGCAGTACGAACCGGGACAGGGAGCAATACGAGCAGTACTTC
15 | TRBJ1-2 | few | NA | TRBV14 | CASSRDTRGSHGYTF | TGTGCCAGCAGCCGCGATACCAGGGGCTCTCATGGCTACACCTTC
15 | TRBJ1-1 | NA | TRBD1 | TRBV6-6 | CASSKGQGGDTEAFF | TGTGCCAGCAGTAAAGGACAGGGTGGGGACACTGAAGCTTTCTTT
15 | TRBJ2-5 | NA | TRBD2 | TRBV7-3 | CASSLLAGGRGTQYF | TGTGCCAGCAGCTTACTAGCGGGGGGCCGTGGGACCCAGTACTTC
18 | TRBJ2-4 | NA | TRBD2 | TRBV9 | CASSVDSGGAKAKNIQYF | TGTGCCAGCAGCGTTGATAGCGGGGGGGCGAAAGCCAAAAACATTCAGTACTTC
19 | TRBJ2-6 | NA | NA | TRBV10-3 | CAISGGLAVFSSGANVLTF | TGTGCCATCAGTGGAGGCTTGGCAGTCTTTAGCTCTGGGGCCAACGTCCTGACTTTC
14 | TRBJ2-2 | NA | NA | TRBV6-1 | CASRSEMNTGELFF | TGTGCCAGCAGGAGCGAGATGAACACCGGGGAGCTGTTTTTT
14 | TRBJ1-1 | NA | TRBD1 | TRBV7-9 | CASSLGQSGTEAFF | TGTGCCAGCAGCTTGGGACAGAGCGGAACTGAAGCTTTCTTT
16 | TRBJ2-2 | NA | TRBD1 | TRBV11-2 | CASTRSGTGVTGELFF | TGTGCCAGCACTCGATCCGGGACAGGGGTGACCGGGGAGCTGTTTTTT
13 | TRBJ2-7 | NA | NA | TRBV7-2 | CASSSRSTYEQYF | TGTGCCAGCAGCTCCCGCAGTACCTACGAGCAGTACTTC
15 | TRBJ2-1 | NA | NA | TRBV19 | CASSIAGRTDNEQFF | TGTGCCAGTAGTATCGCCGGCCGGACGGACAATGAGCAGTTCTTC
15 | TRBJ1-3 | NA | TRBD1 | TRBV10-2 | CASSGTGDSGNTIYF | TGCGCCAGCAGTGGGACAGGGGACTCTGGAAACACCATATATTTT
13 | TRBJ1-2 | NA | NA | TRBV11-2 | CASSHTVSNGYTF | TGTGCCAGCAGCCACACCGTCAGTAATGGCTACACCTTC
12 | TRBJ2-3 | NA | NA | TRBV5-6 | CASSLAGDTQYF | TGTGCCAGCAGCTTGGCCGGAGATACGCAGTATTTT
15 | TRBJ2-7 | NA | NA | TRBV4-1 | CASSQGTGNSYEQYF | TGCGCCAGCAGCCAGGGGACGGGAAATTCCTACGAGCAGTACTTC
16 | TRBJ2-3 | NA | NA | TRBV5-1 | CASSLESLDSTDTQYF | TGCGCCAGCAGCTTGGAATCCCTAGATAGCACAGATACGCAGTATTTT
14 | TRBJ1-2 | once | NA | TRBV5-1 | CASSLAGASYGYTF | TGCGCCAGCAGCTTGGCCGGGGCGAGCTATGGCTACACCTTC
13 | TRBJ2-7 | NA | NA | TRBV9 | CASSPRDSYEQYF | TGTGCCAGCAGCCCGAGGGACTCCTACGAGCAGTACTTC
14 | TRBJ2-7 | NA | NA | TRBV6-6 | CASSSNRALYEQYF | TGTGCCAGCAGTTCAAACAGGGCTCTCTACGAGCAGTACTTC
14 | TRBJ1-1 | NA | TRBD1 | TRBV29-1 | CSVSRAGGTTEAFF | TGCAGCGTTTCGAGGGCAGGGGGAACCACTGAAGCTTTCTTT
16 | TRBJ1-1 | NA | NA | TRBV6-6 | CASSYGLSGRGAEAFF | TGTGCCAGCAGTTACGGTTTAAGCGGACGGGGGGCTGAAGCTTTCTTT
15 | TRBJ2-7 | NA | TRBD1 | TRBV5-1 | CATSRGTGISYEQYF | TGCGCCACCAGCCGCGGGACAGGGATATCCTACGAGCAGTACTTC
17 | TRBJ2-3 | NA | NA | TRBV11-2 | CASSLVPTELSADTQYF | TGTGCCAGCAGCTTAGTACCTACAGAGCTTAGCGCAGATACGCAGTATTTT
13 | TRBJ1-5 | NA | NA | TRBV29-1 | CSVALQGSQPQHF | TGCAGCGTTGCCCTACAGGGCTCTCAGCCCCAGCATTTT
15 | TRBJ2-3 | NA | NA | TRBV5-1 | CASSLPGVVADTQYF | TGCGCCAGCAGCTTACCCGGAGTTGTAGCAGATACGCAGTATTTT
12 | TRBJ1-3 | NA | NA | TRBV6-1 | CAGGRSGNTIYF | TGTGCCGGCGGGCGTTCTGGAAACACCATATATTTT
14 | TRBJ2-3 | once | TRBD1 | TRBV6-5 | CASRTGLSTDTQYF | TGTGCCAGCAGGACAGGGTTAAGCACAGATACGCAGTATTTT
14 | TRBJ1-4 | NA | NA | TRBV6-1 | CASSLRWGEVFLLF | TGTGCCAGCAGTTTGAGATGGGGAGAGGTCTTTCTCCTTTTT
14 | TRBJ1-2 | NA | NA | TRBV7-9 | CASSQTSPGRGYTF | TGTGCCAGCAGCCAAACCTCACCCGGGCGGGGCTACACCTTC
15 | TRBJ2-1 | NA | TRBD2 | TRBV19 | CASSLLASYYNEQFF | TGTGCCAGTAGCCTACTAGCGAGCTACTACAATGAGCAGTTCTTC
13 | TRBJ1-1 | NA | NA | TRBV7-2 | CASSLDGFTEAFF | TGTGCCAGCAGCTTAGATGGGTTCACTGAAGCTTTCTTT
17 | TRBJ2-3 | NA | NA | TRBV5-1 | CASSLDYWGAGTDTQYF | TGCGCCAGCAGCTTGGATTATTGGGGCGCAGGCACAGATACGCAGTATTTT
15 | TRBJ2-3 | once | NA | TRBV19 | CASFRAGFSTDTQYF | TGTGCCAGTTTTCGTGCGGGGTTTAGCACAGATACGCAGTATTTT
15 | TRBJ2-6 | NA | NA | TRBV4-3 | CASSQGPSGANVLTF | TGCGCCAGCAGCCAAGGGCCCTCTGGGGCCAACGTCCTGACTTTC
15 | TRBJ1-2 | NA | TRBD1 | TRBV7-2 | CASSLDRGTGNGYTF | TGTGCCAGCAGCTTAGATAGGGGGACAGGGAATGGCTACACCTTC
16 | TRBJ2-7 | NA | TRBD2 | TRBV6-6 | CASSYSGSGGTYEQYF | TGTGCCAGCAGTTACTCAGGTAGCGGGGGGACCTACGAGCAGTACTTC
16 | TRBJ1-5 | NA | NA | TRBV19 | CASSALGFDSNQPQHF | TGTGCCAGTAGTGCCCTCGGGTTCGATAGCAATCAGCCCCAGCATTTT
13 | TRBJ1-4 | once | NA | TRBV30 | CARGGELGEKLFF | TGTGCCCGGGGGGGGGAGTTGGGTGAAAAACTGTTTTTT
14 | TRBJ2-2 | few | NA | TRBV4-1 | CASSQDWVTGELFF | TGCGCCAGCAGCCAAGATTGGGTTACCGGGGAGCTGTTTTTT
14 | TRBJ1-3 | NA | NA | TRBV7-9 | CASSPRPSGNTIYF | TGTGCCAGCAGCCCCCGGCCCTCTGGAAACACCATATATTTT
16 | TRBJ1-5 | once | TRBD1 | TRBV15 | CATSRDLGQTNQPQHF | TGTGCCACCAGCAGAGACTTGGGACAGACCAATCAGCCCCAGCATTTT
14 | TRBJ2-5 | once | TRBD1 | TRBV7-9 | CASSVGQGGETQYF | TGTGCCAGCAGCGTGGGACAGGGGGGAGAGACCCAGTACTTC
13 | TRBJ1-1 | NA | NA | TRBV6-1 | CASSVGVGTEAFF | TGTGCCAGCAGTGTTGGGGTTGGCACTGAAGCTTTCTTT